Below, 9 T cell receptor beta chains from the same sample are listed, as sequenced in a study of post-analysis software for immune sequencing data. Study-level results: Among five TRBV segments more frequent in patients than controls were TRBV5-6, TRBV5-1 and TRBV20-1.

cDNA libraries of TCR beta carried unique molecular identifiers. TCRdb itself ran the PCR reads through MiXCR, one entry per CDR3 protein. The table shows 740,000 or so distinct CDR3 sequences, with about 53% occurring only once. Their antigen targets remain unknown. Sequencing was done on a sample of blood. These receptors were collected from a girl aged 10-17 years with multiple sclerosis.

This clonotype has just a few counts. The rearrangement uses TRBV29-1 and TRBJ2-3, with TRBD1 matching over 8 bases. V shed 7 bases and J 1 base; nucleotides not matched to a gene: 10. Germline V gene sequence: CDR1 SQVTM, CDR2 ANQGSEA. The CDR3 runs to 15 residues. CDR3 sequence reads: CSGGQGGLGTDTQYF. CDR3 DNA: TGCAGCGGTGGACAGGGAGGCCTAGGCACAGATACGCAGTATTTT.

Concerning this clonotype: This may stem from a read error, because a much larger clone lies one nucleotide away. The rearrangement uses TRBV15 and TRBJ2-6; 9 bases are a match to TRBD1. CDR3 length equals 16 residues. Germline CDR1 reads LNHNV; CDR2 reads YYDKDF (reference sequence). The DNA of the CDR3 is TGTGCCACCAGCACACAGGGGGCAACTGGGGCCAACGCCCTGACTTTC. This sequence encodes CATSTQGATGANALTF.

This chain connects TRBV7-9 to TRBJ2-5; the D gene is possibly TRBD1 (5 bases). The germline V gene encodes CDR1 SEHNR and CDR2 FQNEAQ (reference sequence). With 0 bases removed from V and 1 base from J, the gap between germline ends came to 12 bases. The CDR3 loop spans 16 amino acids. In nucleotides, the CDR3 is TGTGCCAGCAGCTTAGCCCAACAGGCGACCCAAGAGACCCAGTACTTC. The encoded protein is CASSLAQQATQETQYF.

This clonotype was seen only a few times. The V call is TRBV6-2 or TRBV6-3, the J call TRBJ2-1; 11 bases are a match to TRBD2. Germline loops: CDR1 MNHEY, CDR2 SVGEGT. The CDR3 loop spans 15 amino acids. V dropped 5 bases and J dropped 10; count of bases not matched to a gene: 10. The CDR3 loop reads CASSTSGRVPAEQFF. The CDR3 DNA reads TGTGCCAGCAGTACTAGCGGGAGAGTTCCGGCCGAGCAGTTCTTC.

The genes are TRBV20-1 and TRBJ2-1; 10 nucleotides align to TRBD2. CDR1 DFQATT and CDR2 SNEGSKA come from the germline V gene (reference sequence). The ends lost 6 bases at V and 8 bases at J; junction bases unmatched: 10. The CDR3 loop spans 14 amino acids. CDR3 coding DNA: TGCAGTGCCCCCCCGACTAGCGGGTATCATGAGCAGTTCTTC. Translation: CSAPPTSGYHEQFF.

The CDR3 sequence: CASSVADGHAYEQFF. CDR3 DNA sequence: TGTGCCAGCAGCGTAGCTGATGGCCATGCCTACGAGCAGTTCTTC. The rearrangement uses TRBV9 and TRBJ2-1; no firm D call. This CDR3 spans 15 amino acids. Trimming took 0 bases from V and 10 from J, leaving 17 bases between them. Germline V gives CDR1 SGDLS, CDR2 YYNGEE. Complete variable domain (other parts from reference TRBV9 and TRBJ2-1): DSGVTQTPKHLITATGQRVTLRCSPRSGDLSVYWYQQSLDQGLQFLIQYYNGEERAKGNILERFSAQQFPDLHSELNLSSLELGDSALYFCASSVADGHAYEQFFGPGTRLTVL.

This clonotype was recorded a few times. V is TRBV28 and J is TRBJ2-3; 10 bases fit TRBD2. The CDR3 totals 15 residues. J was trimmed by 9 bases and V by 2 bases; bases with no gene match: 8. Germline values: CDR1 MDHEN, CDR2 SYDVKM. The CDR3 is CASSLGLAGVRTQYF. The CDR3 region has the DNA TGTGCCAGCAGTTTAGGTCTAGCGGGAGTGAGGACGCAGTATTTT.

This chain links TRBV28 with TRBJ2-5, with D perhaps being TRBD1 or TRBD2 (6 bases each). Trimming cost V 4 bases and J 11 bases, with 23 bases left between them. The CDR3 totals 15 residues. Germline assignment: CDR1 MDHEN and CDR2 SYDVKM. In nucleotides, the CDR3 is TGTGCCAGCAGTTCCCGCGTCTCGGGGGCGGGCGGGCAGTACTTC. Its protein product is CASSSRVSGAGGQYF.

V usage is TRBV5-1 and J usage is TRBJ2-5; 8 bases agree with TRBD1. CDR3 length: 14 amino acids. Germline V gene data show CDR1 as SGHRS and CDR2 as YFSETQ. The trim removed 3 bases at V and 4 bases at J, leaving 5 bases unmatched. CDR3 amino acids: CASSWIGQGETQYF. CDR3 nucleotides: TGCGCCAGCAGCTGGATCGGACAGGGAGAGACCCAGTACTTC.